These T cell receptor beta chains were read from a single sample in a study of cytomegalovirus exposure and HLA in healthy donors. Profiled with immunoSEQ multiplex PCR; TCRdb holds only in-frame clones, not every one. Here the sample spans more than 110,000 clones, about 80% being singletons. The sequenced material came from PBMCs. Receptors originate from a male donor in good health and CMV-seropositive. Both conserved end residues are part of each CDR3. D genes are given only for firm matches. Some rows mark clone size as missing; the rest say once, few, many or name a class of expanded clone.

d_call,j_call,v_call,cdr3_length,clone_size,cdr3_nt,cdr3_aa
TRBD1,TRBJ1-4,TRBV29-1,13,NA,TGCAGCGTCGCAGGACAGGGGATTGAAAAACTGTTTTTT,CSVAGQGIEKLFF
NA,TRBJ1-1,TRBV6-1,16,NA,TGTGCCAGCAGTGAAATGTTTGGCAGGATGAACACTGAAGCTTTCTTT,CASSEMFGRMNTEAFF
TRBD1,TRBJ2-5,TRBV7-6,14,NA,TGTGCCAGCAGACTAACAGGGGGATGGGAGACCCAGTACTTC,CASRLTGGWETQYF
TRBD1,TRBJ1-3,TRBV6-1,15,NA,TGTGCCAGCAGTCACGGACAGGGCGCTGGAAACACCATATATTTT,CASSHGQGAGNTIYF
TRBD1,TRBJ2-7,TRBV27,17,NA,TGTGCCAGCAGTATCTCCCAAAAGGACAGGGGAGCCTACGAGCAGTACTTC,CASSISQKDRGAYEQYF
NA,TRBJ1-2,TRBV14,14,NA,TGTGCCAGCAGCCAGGGGTGGGGAATCGGGAGCTACACCTTC,CASSQGWGIGSYTF
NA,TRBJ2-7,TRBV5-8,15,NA,TGTGCCAGCAGAGCACGCGGGGACAGTTTCTACGAGCAGTACTTC,CASRARGDSFYEQYF
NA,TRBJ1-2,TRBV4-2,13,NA,TGTGCCAGCAGCCAAGACCACAGGGATGGCTACACCTTC,CASSQDHRDGYTF
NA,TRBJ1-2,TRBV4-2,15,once,TGTGCCAGCAGCCAAGATGCGCCCTCCCTATTAGGCTACACCTTC,CASSQDAPSLLGYTF
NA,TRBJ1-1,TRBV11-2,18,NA,TGTGCCAGCAGCTTAGGGTTTGCACTCGCGGGGGGAAACACTGAAGCTTTCTTT,CASSLGFALAGGNTEAFF
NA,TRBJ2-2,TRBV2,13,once,TGTGCCAGCAGTGAAGTGGCTAGCGGGGAGCTGTTTTTT,CASSEVASGELFF
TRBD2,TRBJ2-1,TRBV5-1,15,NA,TGCGCCAGCAGCCCCACTAGCGGGGGGCCCAATGAGCAGTTCTTC,CASSPTSGGPNEQFF
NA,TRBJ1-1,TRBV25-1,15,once,TGTGCCAGCAGTTCCCCCCGAACGGTGAACACTGAAGCTTTCTTT,CASSSPRTVNTEAFF
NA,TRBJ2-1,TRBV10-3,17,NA,TGTGCCATCAGTGAATATATGAGTGGGAGTCCGGTTAATGAGCAGTTCTTC,CAISEYMSGSPVNEQFF
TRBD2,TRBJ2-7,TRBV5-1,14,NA,TGCGCCAGCAGCTCCCTAGCGGGGTCCTACGAGCAGTACTTC,CASSSLAGSYEQYF
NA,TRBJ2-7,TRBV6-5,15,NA,TGTGCCAGCAGACGACGACAGGAGTCGTCCTACGAGCAGTACTTC,CASRRRQESSYEQYF
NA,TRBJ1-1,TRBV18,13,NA,TGTGCCAGCTCACTGGGCCGGCACACTGAAGCTTTCTTT,CASSLGRHTEAFF
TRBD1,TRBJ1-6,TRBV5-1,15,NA,TGCGCCAGCAGCTTGGAGGGACAGAAAAATTCACCCCTCCACTTT,CASSLEGQKNSPLHF
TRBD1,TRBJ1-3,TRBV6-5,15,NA,TGTGCCAGCAGTAAAGGACAGGACTCTGGAAACACCATATATTTT,CASSKGQDSGNTIYF
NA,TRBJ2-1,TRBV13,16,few,TGTGCCAGCAGCTTACCGTCGCGGGTCCCCTACAATGAGCAGTTCTTC,CASSLPSRVPYNEQFF
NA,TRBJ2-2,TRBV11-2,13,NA,TGTGCCAGCAGCTTCGGTCCCACCGGGGAGCTGTTTTTT,CASSFGPTGELFF
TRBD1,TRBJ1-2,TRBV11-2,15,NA,TGTGCCAGCAGCTTAGTGGACAGGATGGTCGGTGGCTACACCTTC,CASSLVDRMVGGYTF
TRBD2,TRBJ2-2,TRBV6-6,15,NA,TGTGCCAGCAGTTCGAACGTCCGGGAGGCCGGGGAGCTGTTTTTT,CASSSNVREAGELFF
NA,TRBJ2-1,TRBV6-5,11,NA,TGTGCCAGCAGCTTGGACACAAAGCAGTTCTTC,CASSLDTKQFF
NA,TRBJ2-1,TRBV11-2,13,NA,TGTGCCAGCAGCTTGTCTTCCGGCAATGAGCAGTTCTTC,CASSLSSGNEQFF
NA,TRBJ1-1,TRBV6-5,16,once,TGTGCCAGCAGTTACCTTTACGGGGGGGTCGGCACTGAAGCTTTCTTT,CASSYLYGGVGTEAFF
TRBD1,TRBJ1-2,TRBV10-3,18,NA,TGTGCCATCAGTGCACCCCGGGGACAGGGCACCCTCGGGTTTGGCTACACCTTC,CAISAPRGQGTLGFGYTF
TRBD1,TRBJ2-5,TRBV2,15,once,TGTGCCAGCAGCGACCGACAGGGGGGGCACCAGACCCAGTACTTC,CASSDRQGGHQTQYF
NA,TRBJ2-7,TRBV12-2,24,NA,TGTGCAAGTCGCCACCCCTCCCGGGACAGCGGACTAGCGGGGGGTTGGGGGCCCTCCTACGAGCAGTACTTC,CASRHPSRDSGLAGGWGPSYEQYF
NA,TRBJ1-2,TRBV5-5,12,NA,TGTGCCAGCAGCTTGGCCGGGTTCGGCTACACCTTC,CASSLAGFGYTF
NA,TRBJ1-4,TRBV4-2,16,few,TGTGCCAGCAGCCAAGGGACAGACCCAACTAATGAAAAACTGTTTTTT,CASSQGTDPTNEKLFF
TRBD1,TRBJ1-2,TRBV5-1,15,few,TGCGCCAGCAGCTCTAGACAGGGCATTGACTATGGCTACACCTTC,CASSSRQGIDYGYTF
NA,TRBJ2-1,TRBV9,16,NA,TGTGCCAGCAGCGTAAGCCCTAGGCCCTCCTACAATGAGCAGTTCTTC,CASSVSPRPSYNEQFF
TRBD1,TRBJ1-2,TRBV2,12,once,TGTGCCAGCACTGGGACAGGGTATGGCTACACCTTC,CASTGTGYGYTF
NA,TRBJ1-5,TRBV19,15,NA,TGTGCCAGTAGTATGCTGCGCGCGGCAAATCAGCCCCAGCATTTT,CASSMLRAANQPQHF
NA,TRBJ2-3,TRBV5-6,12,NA,TGTGCCAGCAGCCCGGGCACAGATACGCAGTATTTT,CASSPGTDTQYF
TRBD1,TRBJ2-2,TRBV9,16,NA,TGTGCCAGCAGCGCCCCGGACAGGGGGCTCGCCGGGGAGCTGTTTTTT,CASSAPDRGLAGELFF
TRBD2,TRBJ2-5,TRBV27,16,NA,TGTGCCAGCAGTTTGAGTACTAGCGGGGGGCTTGAGACCCAGTACTTC,CASSLSTSGGLETQYF
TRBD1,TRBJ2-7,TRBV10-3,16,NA,TGTGCCATCAGTGAGTCCGCCCGGACAGGGGGCCGGGAGCAGTACTTC,CAISESARTGGREQYF
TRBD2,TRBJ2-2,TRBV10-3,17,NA,TGTGCCATCAGCGAGGGAGGGTGGCAGGGTGGAACCGGGGAGCTGTTTTTT,CAISEGGWQGGTGELFF
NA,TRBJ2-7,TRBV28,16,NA,TGTGCCAGCAGCTACCCTCCGGTCACCTATACCTACGAGCAGTACTTC,CASSYPPVTYTYEQYF
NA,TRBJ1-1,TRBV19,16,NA,TGTGCCAGTAGTACGGAGAGGGCAGCTATGAACACTGAAGCTTTCTTT,CASSTERAAMNTEAFF
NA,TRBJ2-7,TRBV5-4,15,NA,TGTGCCAGCAGCGCGGGGACAGATCTTCCCTACGAGCAGTACTTC,CASSAGTDLPYEQYF
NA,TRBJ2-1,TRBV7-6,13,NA,TGTGCCAGCAGCTTAGCCCCCGGGGGTGAGCAGTTCTTC,CASSLAPGGEQFF
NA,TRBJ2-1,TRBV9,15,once,TGTGCCAGCAGCGCACCGGGATCGCCCTACAATGAGCAGTTCTTC,CASSAPGSPYNEQFF
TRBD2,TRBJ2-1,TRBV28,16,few,TGTGCCAGCAGTCGCCTCGGGACTAGCGGGTTGAATGAGCAGTTCTTC,CASSRLGTSGLNEQFF
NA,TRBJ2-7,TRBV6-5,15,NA,TGTGCCAGCAGTTACTCTCAGACAGGTCCCTACGAGCAGTACTTC,CASSYSQTGPYEQYF
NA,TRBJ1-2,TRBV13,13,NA,TGTGCCAGCAGCCCAAGGGGGAACTATGGCTACACCTTC,CASSPRGNYGYTF